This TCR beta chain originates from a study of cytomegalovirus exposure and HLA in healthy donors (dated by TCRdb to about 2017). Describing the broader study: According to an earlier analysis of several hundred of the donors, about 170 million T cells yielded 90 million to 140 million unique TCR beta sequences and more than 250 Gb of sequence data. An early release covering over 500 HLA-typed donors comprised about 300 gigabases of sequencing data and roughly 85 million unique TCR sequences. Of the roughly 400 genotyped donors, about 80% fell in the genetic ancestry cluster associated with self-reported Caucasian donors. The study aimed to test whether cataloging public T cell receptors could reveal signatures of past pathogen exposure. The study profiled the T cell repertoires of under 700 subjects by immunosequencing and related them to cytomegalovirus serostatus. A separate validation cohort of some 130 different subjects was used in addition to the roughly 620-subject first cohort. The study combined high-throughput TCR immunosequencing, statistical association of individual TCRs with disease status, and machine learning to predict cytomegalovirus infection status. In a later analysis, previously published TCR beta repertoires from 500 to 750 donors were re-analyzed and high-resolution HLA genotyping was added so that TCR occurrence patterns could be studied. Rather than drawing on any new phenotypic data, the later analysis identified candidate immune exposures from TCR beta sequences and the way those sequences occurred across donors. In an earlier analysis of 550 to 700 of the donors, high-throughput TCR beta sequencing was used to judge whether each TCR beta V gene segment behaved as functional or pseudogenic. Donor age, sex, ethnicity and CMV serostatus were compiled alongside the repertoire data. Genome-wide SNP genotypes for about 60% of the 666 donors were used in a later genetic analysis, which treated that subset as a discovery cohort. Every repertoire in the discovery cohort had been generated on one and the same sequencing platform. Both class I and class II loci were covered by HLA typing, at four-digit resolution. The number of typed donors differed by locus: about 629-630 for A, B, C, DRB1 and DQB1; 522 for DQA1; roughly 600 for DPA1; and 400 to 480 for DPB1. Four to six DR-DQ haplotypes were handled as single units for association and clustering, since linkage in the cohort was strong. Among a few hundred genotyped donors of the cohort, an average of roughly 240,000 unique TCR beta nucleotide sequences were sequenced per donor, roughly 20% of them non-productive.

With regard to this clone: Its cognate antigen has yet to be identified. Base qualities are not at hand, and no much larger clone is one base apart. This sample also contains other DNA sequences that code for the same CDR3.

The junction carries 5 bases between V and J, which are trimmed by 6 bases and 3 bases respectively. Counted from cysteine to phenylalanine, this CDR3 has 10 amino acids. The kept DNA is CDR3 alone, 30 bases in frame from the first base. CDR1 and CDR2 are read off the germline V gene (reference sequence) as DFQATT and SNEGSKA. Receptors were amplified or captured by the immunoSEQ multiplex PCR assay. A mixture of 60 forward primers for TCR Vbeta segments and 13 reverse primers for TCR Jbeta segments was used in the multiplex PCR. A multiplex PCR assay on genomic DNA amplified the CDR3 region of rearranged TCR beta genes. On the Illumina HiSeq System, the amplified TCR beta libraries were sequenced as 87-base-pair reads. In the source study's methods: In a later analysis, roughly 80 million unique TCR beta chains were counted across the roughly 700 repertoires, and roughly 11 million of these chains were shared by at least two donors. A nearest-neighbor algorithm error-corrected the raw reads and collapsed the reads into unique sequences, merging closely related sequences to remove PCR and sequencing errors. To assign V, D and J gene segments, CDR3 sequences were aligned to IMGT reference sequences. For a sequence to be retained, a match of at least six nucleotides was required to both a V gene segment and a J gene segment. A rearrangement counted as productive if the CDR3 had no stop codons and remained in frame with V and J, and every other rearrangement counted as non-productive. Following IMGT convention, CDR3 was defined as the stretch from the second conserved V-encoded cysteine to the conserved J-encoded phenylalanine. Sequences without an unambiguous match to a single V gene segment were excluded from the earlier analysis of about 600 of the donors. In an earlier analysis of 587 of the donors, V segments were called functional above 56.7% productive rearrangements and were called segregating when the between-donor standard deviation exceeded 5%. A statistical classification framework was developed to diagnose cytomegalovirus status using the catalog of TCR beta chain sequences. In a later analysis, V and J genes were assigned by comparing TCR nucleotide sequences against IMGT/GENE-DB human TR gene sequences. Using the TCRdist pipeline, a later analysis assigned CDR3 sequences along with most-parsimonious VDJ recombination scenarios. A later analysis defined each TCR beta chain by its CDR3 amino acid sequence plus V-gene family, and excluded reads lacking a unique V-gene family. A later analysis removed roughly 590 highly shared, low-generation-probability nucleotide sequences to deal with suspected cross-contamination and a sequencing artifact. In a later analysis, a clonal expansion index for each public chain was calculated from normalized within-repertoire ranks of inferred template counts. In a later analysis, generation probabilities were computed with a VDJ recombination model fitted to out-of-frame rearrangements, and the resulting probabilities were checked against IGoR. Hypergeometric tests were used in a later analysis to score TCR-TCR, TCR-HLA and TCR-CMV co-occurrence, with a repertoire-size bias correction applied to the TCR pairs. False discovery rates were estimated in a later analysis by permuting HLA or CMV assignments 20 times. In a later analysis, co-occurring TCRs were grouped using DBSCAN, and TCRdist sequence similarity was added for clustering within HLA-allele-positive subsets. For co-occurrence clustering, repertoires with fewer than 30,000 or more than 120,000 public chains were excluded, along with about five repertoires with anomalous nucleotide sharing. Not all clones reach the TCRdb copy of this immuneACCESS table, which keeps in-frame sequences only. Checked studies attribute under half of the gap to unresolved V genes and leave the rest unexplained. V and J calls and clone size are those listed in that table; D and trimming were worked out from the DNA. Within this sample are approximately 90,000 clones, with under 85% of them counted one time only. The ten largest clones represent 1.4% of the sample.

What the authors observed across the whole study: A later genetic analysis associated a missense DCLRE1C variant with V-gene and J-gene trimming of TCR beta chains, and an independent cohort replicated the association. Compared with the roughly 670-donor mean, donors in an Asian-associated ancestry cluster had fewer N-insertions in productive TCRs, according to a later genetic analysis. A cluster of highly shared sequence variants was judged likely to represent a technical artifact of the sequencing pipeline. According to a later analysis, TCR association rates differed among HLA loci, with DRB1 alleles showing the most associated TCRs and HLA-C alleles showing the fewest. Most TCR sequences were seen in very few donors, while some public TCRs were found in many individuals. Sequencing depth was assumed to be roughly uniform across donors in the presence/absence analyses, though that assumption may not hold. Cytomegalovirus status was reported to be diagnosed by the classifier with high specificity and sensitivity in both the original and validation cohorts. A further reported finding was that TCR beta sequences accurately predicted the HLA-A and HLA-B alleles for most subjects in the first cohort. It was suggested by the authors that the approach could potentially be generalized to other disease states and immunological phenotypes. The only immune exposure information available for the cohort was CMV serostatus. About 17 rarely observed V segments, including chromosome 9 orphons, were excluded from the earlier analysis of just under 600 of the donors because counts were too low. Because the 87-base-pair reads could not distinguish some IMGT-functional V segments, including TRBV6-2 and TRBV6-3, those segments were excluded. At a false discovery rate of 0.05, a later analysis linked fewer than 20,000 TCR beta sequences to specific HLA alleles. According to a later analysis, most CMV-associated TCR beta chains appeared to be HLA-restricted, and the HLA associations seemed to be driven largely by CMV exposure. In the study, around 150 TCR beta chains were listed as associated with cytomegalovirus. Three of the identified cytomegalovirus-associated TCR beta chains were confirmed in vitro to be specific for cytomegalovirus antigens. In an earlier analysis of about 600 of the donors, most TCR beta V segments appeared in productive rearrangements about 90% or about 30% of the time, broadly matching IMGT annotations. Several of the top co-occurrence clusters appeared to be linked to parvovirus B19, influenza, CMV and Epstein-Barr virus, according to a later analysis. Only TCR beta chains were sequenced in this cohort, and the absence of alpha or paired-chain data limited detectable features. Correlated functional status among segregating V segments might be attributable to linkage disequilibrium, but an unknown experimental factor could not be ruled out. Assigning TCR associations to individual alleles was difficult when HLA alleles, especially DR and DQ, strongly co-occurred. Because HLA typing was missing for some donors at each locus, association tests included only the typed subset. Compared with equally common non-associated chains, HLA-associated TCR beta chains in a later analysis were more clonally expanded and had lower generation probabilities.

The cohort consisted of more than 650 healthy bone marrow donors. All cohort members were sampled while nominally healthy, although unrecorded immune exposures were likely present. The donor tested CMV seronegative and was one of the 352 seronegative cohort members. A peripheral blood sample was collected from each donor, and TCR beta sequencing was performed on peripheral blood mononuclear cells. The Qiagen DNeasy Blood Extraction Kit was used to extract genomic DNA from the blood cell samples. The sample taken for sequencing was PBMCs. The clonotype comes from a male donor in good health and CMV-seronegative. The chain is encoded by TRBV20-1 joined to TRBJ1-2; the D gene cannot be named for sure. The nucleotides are TGCAGTGCAACAGACTATGGCTACACCTTC. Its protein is CSATDYGYTF.